The sequence of this T cell receptor beta chain was determined in a study of monozygotic twins with inflammatory bowel disease. Worth noting for this clonotype: Its antigen is unidentified.

Findings of the study overall: A single strong clonotype or signal linked to IBD was not supported. IBD patients shared fewer clonotypes with other individuals than healthy twins, especially patients with disease activity signs. Part of the variability in patient repertoires may have come from differing immunosuppressive treatments.

CDR1 is LNHDA and CDR2 is SQIVND in the germline V gene (reference sequence). The CDR3 spans 17 residues. PCR of TCRalpha and TCRbeta cDNA was nested, with two rounds of roughly 16 and 10 cycles. Using the 5' RACE reads, TCRdb records one entry per CDR3 protein without DNA. The sample includes approximately 400,000 distinct CDR3 sequences. This chain joins TRBV19 and TRBJ1-2. This clonotype originated in a human donor with ulcerative colitis or Crohn's disease, or a healthy co-twin of an affected twin (not recorded which). The source material was blood. CDR3 protein: CASSSLPGNRANYGYTF. Complete variable domain (other parts from reference TRBV19 and TRBJ1-2): DGGITQSPKYLFRKEGQNVTLSCEQNLNHDAMYWYRQDPGQGLRLIYYSQIVNDFQKGDIAEGYSVSREKKESFPLTVTSAQKNPTAFYLCASSSLPGNRANYGYTFGSGTRLTVV.